This TCR beta chain was sequenced for a study of T cells expressing NK-cell markers. Overall study context: Eight donors were sequenced, of whom seven were HCMV-seropositive, while the remaining one was HCMV-seronegative. Study-level findings and limits: Also leading the CD3+CD56-NKG2C+ fraction in a few donors were these clonotypes.

TCRdb re-called the 5' RACE reads and shows each CDR3 protein once, DNA omitted. The specimen's table records roughly 390,000 distinct CDR3 sequences. Germline V lookup: CDR1 SGHRS, CDR2 YFSETQ. The CDR3 consists of 15 residues. Comments on this clonotype: Antigen: not known.

Source material: blood T cells: a sorted CD56 or NKG2C T cell subset, CD4+ or CD8+ T cells, or bulk PBMC T cells (not recorded which). V gene TRBV5-1 combines with J gene TRBJ1-1; checking the TCRdb D call of TRBD1 is not possible without DNA. This sequence was found in a woman aged 45-65 years in good health. This chain's CDR3 is CASSLGDKVNTEAFF.